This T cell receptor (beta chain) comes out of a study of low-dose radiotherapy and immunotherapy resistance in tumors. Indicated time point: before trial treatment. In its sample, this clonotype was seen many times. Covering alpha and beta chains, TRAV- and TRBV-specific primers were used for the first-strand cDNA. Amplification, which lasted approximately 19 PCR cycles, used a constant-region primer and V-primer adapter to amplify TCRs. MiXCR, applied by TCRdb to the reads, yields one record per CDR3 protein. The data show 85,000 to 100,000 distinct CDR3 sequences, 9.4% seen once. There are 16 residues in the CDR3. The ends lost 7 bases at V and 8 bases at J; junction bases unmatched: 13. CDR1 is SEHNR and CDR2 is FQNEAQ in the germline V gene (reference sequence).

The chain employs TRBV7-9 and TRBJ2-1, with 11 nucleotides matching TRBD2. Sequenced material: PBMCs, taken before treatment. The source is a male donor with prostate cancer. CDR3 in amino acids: CASTLGVLAGVDEQFF. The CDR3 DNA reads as TGTGCCAGCACCCTCGGCGTACTAGCGGGAGTCGATGAGCAGTTCTTC.